These 32 T cell receptor beta chains were sequenced from one sample in a study of identical twins. TCRdb used MiXCR to reprocess the 5' RACE reads, holding one entry per CDR3 protein. Here the sample spans 1.5 million to 2 million distinct CDR3 sequences, less than 35% being singletons. Sequencing was carried out using cord blood. Receptors originate from a newborn girl in good health.

This clonotype was detected once. This chain uses TRBV19 with TRBJ2-2; no clear D gene. From germline, CDR1 is LNHDA and CDR2 SQIVND (reference sequence). The CDR3 has 12 amino acids. Trimming shortened V by 1 base and J by 7 bases, and 4 bases separated the two germline ends. The CDR3 sequence: CASSIAGGELFF. In nucleotides, the CDR3 is TGTGCCAGTAGTATAGCGGGCGGGGAGCTGTTTTTT. The full variable domain, completed using reference TRBV19 and TRBJ2-2, is DGGITQSPKYLFRKEGQNVTLSCEQNLNHDAMYWYRQDPGQGLRLIYYSQIVNDFQKGDIAEGYSVSREKKESFPLTVTSAQKNPTAFYLCASSIAGGELFFGEGSRLTVL.

This clonotype has only one observation. This chain links TRBV15 with TRBJ1-5; D not resolved. Trimming removed 0 bases at V and 0 bases at J, with 15 bases between. There are 18 residues in the CDR3. Germline V gives CDR1 LNHNV, CDR2 YYDKDF (reference sequence). The CDR3 loop reads CATSRDTRGSYSNQPQHF. The CDR3 DNA sequence: TGTGCCACCAGCAGAGATACCCGGGGATCCTATAGCAATCAGCCCCAGCATTTT.

A word on this clonotype: This sequence may be a read error, since a much larger clone differs from it by one base. The J gene is TRBJ1-5, the V gene TRBV19, with 9 nucleotides matching TRBD1. The CDR3 runs 12 residues. Germline V gene data show CDR1 as LNHDA and CDR2 as SQIVND (reference sequence). V lost 9 bases, J lost 5 bases, and 2 bases stayed unmatched. CDR3 amino acids: CASRQGDQPQHF. Written as DNA, the CDR3 is TGTGCCAGCAGACAGGGGGATCAGCCCCAGCATTTT.

The rearrangement uses TRBV25-1 and TRBJ1-5; D unclear. Germline lookup yields CDR1 MGHDK and CDR2 SYGVNS. The CDR3 contains 18 residues. Trimming left V 9 bases short and J 2 bases short, with 26 bases between. CDR3 loop: CARSQVGGRKEGNQPQHF. Written as DNA, the CDR3 is TGTGCCAGGAGTCAGGTGGGAGGGAGGAAAGAAGGCAATCAGCCCCAGCATTTT.

The CDR3 DNA reads as TGTGCCAGCAGTACCCCGGGACGAGGTTACGAGCAGTACTTC. It translates to CASSTPGRGYEQYF. This sequence joins TRBV6-2 or TRBV6-3 and TRBJ2-7; D assignment may be TRBD1 or TRBD2 (5 bases each). This CDR3 contains 14 residues. Trimming removed 5 bases at V and 4 bases at J, with 15 bases between. CDR1 and CDR2 from the germline V gene are MNHEY and SVGEGT.

In this sample, this clonotype turned up once. This rearrangement joins TRBV4-1 to TRBJ2-1, with unresolved D. The germline V gene has CDR1 MGHRA and CDR2 YSYEKL. The CDR3 is made up of 15 amino acids. Trimming cost V 1 base and J 2 bases, with 9 bases left between them. CDR3 sequence (DNA): TGCGCCAGCAGCCAAGTCCTAGTGCCCTACAATGAGCAGTTCTTC. Amino acids: CASSQVLVPYNEQFF.

This clonotype showed up just a few times. The V call is TRBV20-1, the J call TRBJ1-5, with TRBD1 matching over 10 bases. Germline-derived CDR1 and CDR2 are DFQATT and SNEGSKA (reference sequence). Trimming at V came to 6 bases and at J to 0 bases, leaving 5 bases not matched to a gene. The length of the CDR3 is 15 residues. CDR3 in amino acids: CSAKWTGGSNQPQHF. DNA of the CDR3: TGCAGTGCAAAATGGACAGGGGGTAGCAATCAGCCCCAGCATTTT.

The chain links TRBV27 to TRBJ2-1, with 10 bases matching TRBD2. In germline, CDR1 is MNHEY, CDR2 SMNVEV (reference sequence). The CDR3 covers 17 residues. J was trimmed by 6 bases and V by 2 bases; bases with no gene match: 10. CDR3 bases: TGTGCCAGCAGTTTAATCCCTACTAGCGGGACGGGCAATGAGCAGTTCTTC. It specifies CASSLIPTSGTGNEQFF.

This clonotype was detected a few times. V gene TRBV14 combines with J gene TRBJ1-6, with D perhaps matching TRBD1 (5 bases). The V gene lost 3 bases and the J gene lost 2 bases, with 14 bases spanning the gap. The CDR3 sequence is 17 residues long. Per germline, CDR1 SGHDN and CDR2 FVKESK. Here the CDR3 DNA reads TGTGCCAGCAGCCAGTACGCGGGGGTCGCCTATAATTCACCCCTCCACTTT. Protein product: CASSQYAGVAYNSPLHF. The entire variable domain, with the rest obtained from reference TRBV14 and TRBJ1-6, is as follows: EAGVTQFPSHSVIEKGQTVTLRCDPISGHDNLYWYRRVMGKEIKFLLHFVKESKQDESGMPNNRFLAERTGGTYSTLKVQPAELEDSGVYFCASSQYAGVAYNSPLHFGNGTRLTVT.

This chain links TRBV27 with TRBJ2-7; TRBD1 is a possible D gene (5 bases). The CDR3 runs to 15 residues. Between the trimmed V and J ends, which lost 4 bases and 6 bases, there was a span of 19 bases. CDR1 is MNHEY, CDR2 SMNVEV, per germline (reference sequence). CDR3 residues: CASSSAQGWYGEQYF. The CDR3 nucleotides are TGTGCCAGCAGTTCTGCCCAGGGCTGGTACGGCGAGCAGTACTTC.

The chain is built from TRBV20-1 and TRBJ2-3, with no clear D. Germline V gives CDR1 DFQATT, CDR2 SNEGSKA (reference sequence). This CDR3 is 15 amino acids long. The V gene lost 2 bases and the J gene lost 2 bases, with 14 bases spanning the gap. CDR3 coding DNA: TGCAGTGCTAGACCCGCAGCGAAGTACACAGATACGCAGTATTTT. It is translated as CSARPAAKYTDTQYF.

The rearrangement joins TRBV12-5 to TRBJ2-2; D unresolved. Germline CDR1 LGHNT, CDR2 FRNRAP. The CDR3 is made up of 13 amino acids. Between the trimmed V and J ends, which lost 1 base and 5 bases, there was a span of 5 bases. The CDR3 reads CASGLGGTGELFF. The CDR3 DNA follows: TGTGCTAGTGGTTTGGGGGGAACCGGGGAGCTGTTTTTT.

This clonotype was seen many times. This chain uses TRBV29-1 with TRBJ2-7, with D possibly TRBD1 on 5 matching bases. Trimming shortened V by 6 bases and J by 3 bases, and 12 bases separated the two germline ends. This CDR3 has 12 residues. Germline-derived CDR1 and CDR2 are SQVTM and ANQGSEA. CDR3 region: CSVARQNYEQYF. In DNA form, the CDR3 reads TGCAGCGTGGCGAGACAGAACTACGAGCAGTACTTC.

This clonotype was observed a handful of times. The CDR3: CASSVTGRFNEKLFF. CDR3 coding DNA: TGTGCCAGCAGTGTAACCGGACGATTTAATGAAAAACTGTTTTTT. The chain has TRBV27 and TRBJ1-4; D not resolved. The germline CDR1 and CDR2 sequences are MNHEY and SMNVEV (reference sequence). The CDR3 covers 15 residues. Trimming pared 5 bases from V and 4 bases from J, leaving 14 bases between. Based on the CDR3 plus reference TRBV27 and TRBJ1-4, the full variable domain is EAQVTQNPRYLITVTGKKLTVTCSQNMNHEYMSWYRQDPGLGLRQIYYSMNVEVTDKGDVPEGYKVSRKEKRNFPLILESPSPNQTSLYFCASSVTGRFNEKLFFGSGTQLSVL.

This clonotype was counted ten times or more. This chain connects TRBV12-3 or TRBV12-4 to TRBJ2-3; D is unclear. This CDR3 spans 12 amino acids. Deletions cut 7 bases from V and 1 base from J, with 6 bases between. CDR3 amino acids: CASTRRTDTQYF. The CDR3 DNA follows: TGTGCCAGCACCCGCCGCACAGATACGCAGTATTTT.

This clonotype was seen only a few times. This chain joins TRBV11-2 and TRBJ2-5; D gene uncertain. There are 15 residues in the CDR3. V shed 3 bases and J shed 2 bases, with 13 bases lying between them. Germline V gives CDR1 SGHAT, CDR2 FQNNGV. CDR3 in amino acids: CASSFAWAAQETQYF. The CDR3, as DNA: TGTGCCAGCAGCTTCGCGTGGGCGGCACAAGAGACCCAGTACTTC.

J is TRBJ2-1 and V is TRBV7-2; D unclear. The DNA end is a closer match to TRBJ2-7, so the J assignment may be wrong. The CDR3 is made up of 14 amino acids. The V gene's germline CDR1 is SGHTA and CDR2 FQGNSA. DNA of the CDR3: TGTGCCAGCAGCTTAGAGGCCACCTACAATGAGCAGTACTTC. Protein sequence: CASSLEATYNEQYF.

Note on this clonotype: A much bigger clone sits one base away, suggesting this may be a read error. The chain recombines TRBV5-4 with TRBJ2-5; D is uncertain. The end of the DNA is better explained by TRBJ2-1, so the J call may be wrong. The CDR3 spans 14 residues. Germline V gene sequence: CDR1 SGHNT, CDR2 YYREEE (reference sequence). CDR3 region: CASSLGWTEETQFF. CDR3 DNA sequence: TGTGCCAGCAGCTTGGGTTGGACCGAAGAGACCCAGTTCTTC.

The V call is TRBV28, the J call TRBJ2-7; D perhaps matches TRBD1 (5 bases). V shed 2 bases and J shed 6 bases, with 14 bases lying between them. The CDR3 length is 14 residues. Germline V lookup: CDR1 MDHEN, CDR2 SYDVKM. CDR3 region: CASSLGQGTGEQYF. In nucleotides, the CDR3 is TGTGCCAGCAGTTTAGGGCAGGGAACGGGCGAGCAGTACTTC.

At least ten counts were recorded for this clonotype. In DNA form, the CDR3 reads TGTGCCAGCAGTTTAAGGGGTGGTGGCTATGGCTACACCTTC. Protein sequence: CASSLRGGGYGYTF. This sequence joins TRBV7-2 and TRBJ1-2, with a tentative D call TRBD1 (5 bases). V lost 6 bases, J lost 4 bases, and 15 bases lay in between. The CDR3 totals 14 residues. Germline loops: CDR1 SGHTA, CDR2 FQGNSA. The entire variable domain, with the rest obtained from reference TRBV7-2 and TRBJ1-2, is as follows: GAGVSQSPSNKVTEKGKDVELRCDPISGHTALYWYRQSLGQGLEFLIYFQGNSAPDKSGLPSDRFSAERTGGSVSTLTIQRTQQEDSAVYLCASSLRGGGYGYTFGSGTRLTVV.

The CDR3 is CASSYVGTTDTQYF. The DNA for the CDR3 is TGTGCCAGCAGTTACGTGGGTACCACAGATACGCAGTATTTT. J is TRBJ2-3 and V is TRBV28; D gene uncertain. This CDR3 spans 14 amino acids. Trimming removed 4 bases from V and 2 bases from J, with 10 bases in between. The germline V gene encodes CDR1 MDHEN and CDR2 SYDVKM. Looking up the rest from reference TRBV28 and TRBJ2-3 gives the full variable domain: DVKVTQSSRYLVKRTGEKVFLECVQDMDHENMFWYRQDPGLGLRLIYFSYDVKMKEKGDIPEGYSVSREKKERFSLILESASTNQTSMYLCASSYVGTTDTQYFGPGTRLTVL.

With respect to this clonotype: One junction end does not reproduce the germline sequence, and a read error may be involved. V gene TRBV5-6 combines with J gene TRBJ1-6, with D possibly TRBD1 on 6 matching bases. Germline loops: CDR1 SGHDT, CDR2 YYEEEE. CDR3 length: 16 residues. The CDR3 sequence: CASSPISQGSNSPPHF. The CDR3 DNA reads as TGTGCCAGCAGCCCGATTTCGCAGGGGTCTAATTCACCCCCCCACTTT.

This clonotype was detected only a few times. The chain recombines TRBV4-1 with TRBJ2-6, with D perhaps matching TRBD2 (6 bases). The CDR3 contains 16 residues. The V and J ends lost 3 bases and 4 bases respectively, with 13 bases between them. CDR1 is MGHRA and CDR2 is YSYEKL in the germline V gene. The CDR3 bases are TGCGCCAGCAGCCAGACTAGTACTCTCGGGGCCAACGTCCTGACTTTC. Residues: CASSQTSTLGANVLTF.

This clonotype was picked up a small number of times. J is TRBJ2-2 and V is TRBV29-1, with no clear D. CDR1 is SQVTM, CDR2 ANQGSEA, per germline. V shed 1 base and J shed 6 bases, with 6 bases lying between them. The CDR3 loop spans 12 amino acids. Written as DNA, the CDR3 is TGCAGCGTTGAAGTGGGTTCCGGGGAGCTGTTTTTT. This encodes CSVEVGSGELFF.

V gene TRBV5-1 combines with J gene TRBJ2-7; D gene unclear. V lost 3 bases, J lost 7 bases, and 11 bases lay in between. The CDR3 is 12 residues long. Per the germline V gene, CDR1 is SGHRS and CDR2 is YFSETQ. The CDR3 DNA sequence: TGCGCCAGCAGCTCGGATGGGTGGGAGCAGTACTTC. Translated, it gives CASSSDGWEQYF.

This chain uses TRBV12-3 or TRBV12-4 with TRBJ1-2; 7 bases fit TRBD1. The CDR3 contains 17 residues. J lost 8 bases, V lost 7 bases, and 22 bases had no gene match. Here the CDR3 DNA reads TGTGCCAGCACCAAAAGGGTCGGGACAGCCGATGTACGGGGCTACACCTTC. Amino acids: CASTKRVGTADVRGYTF.

The genes are TRBV3-1 and TRBJ2-5; TRBD1 might be the D (6 bases). The germline gives CDR1 LGHDT, CDR2 YNNKEL (reference sequence). The V end was cut by 1 base, the J end by 4 bases, with 13 bases between. This CDR3 is built from 15 residues. Here the CDR3 DNA reads TGTGCCAGCAGCCAAGGTACAGGGAATCGAGAGACCCAGTACTTC. Its translation is CASSQGTGNRETQYF.

The rearrangement uses TRBV4-2 and TRBJ1-2; TRBD1 agrees at 7 bases. The CDR3 covers 13 residues. J was trimmed by 9 bases and V by 0 bases; bases with no gene match: 4. Germline V lookup: CDR1 LGHNA, CDR2 YNFKEQ. The CDR3 bases are TGTGCCAGCAGCCAAGATCGGGACAGAAGCTACACCTTC. This sequence encodes CASSQDRDRSYTF.

The rearrangement uses TRBV4-2 and TRBJ2-2; D perhaps matches TRBD2 (6 bases). Trimming removed 2 bases at V and 5 bases at J, with 12 bases between. Germline values: CDR1 LGHNA, CDR2 YNFKEQ. The CDR3 spans 15 residues. CDR3 sequence: CASSQSEGRTGELFF. The CDR3 DNA reads as TGTGCCAGCAGCCAATCGGAGGGCCGTACCGGGGAGCTGTTTTTT.

V gene TRBV27 combines with J gene TRBJ2-7; D is uncertain. The CDR3 totals 14 residues. Germline-derived CDR1 and CDR2 are MNHEY and SMNVEV (reference sequence). V gave up 6 bases and J gave up 2 bases, with 14 bases separating them. The CDR3 coding sequence is TGTGCCAGCAGCCCTTTGACCAAAACCTACGAGCAGTACTTC. Translating gives CASSPLTKTYEQYF.

This clonotype was detected only a few times. This chain uses TRBV11-2 with TRBJ2-3, with TRBD2 matching over 8 bases. The CDR3 sequence is 15 residues long. After removal of 3 bases from V and 2 bases from J, the junction contained 4 bases not matched to a gene. In germline, CDR1 is SGHAT, CDR2 FQNNGV. In nucleotides, the CDR3 is TGTGCCAGCAGCTTCGAGCGGGGGACCACAGATACGCAGTATTTT. This translates into CASSFERGTTDTQYF.

In this sample, this clonotype turned up many times. CDR3 DNA sequence: TGCAGCGGCGTGACTAGCGGTGCCTACAATGAGCAGTTCTTC. This encodes CSGVTSGAYNEQFF. The gene calls are TRBV29-1 and TRBJ2-1, with TRBD2 matching 9 bases. Germline CDR1 is SQVTM and CDR2 is ANQGSEA. With V trimmed by 7 bases and J by 2 bases, 6 bases remained unmatched. The CDR3 has 14 residues.